This TCR beta chain was identified during a study of early T cells in non-severe SARS-CoV-2 infection. Study in general: Unsorted whole blood bulk RNA was sequenced, with unpaired chains.

In its sample, this clonotype was seen many times. The antigen is unknown. The TCR library protocol was used to attach unique molecular identifiers. These identifiers were attached to individual cDNA molecules. TCRdb reprocessed the 5' RACE reads with MiXCR, giving one entry per CDR3 protein. The table records 25,000 to 30,000 distinct CDR3 sequences, roughly 4.5% of them present only once. CDR1 is SGHTA, CDR2 FQGNSA, per germline. The CDR3 loop spans 8 amino acids. V dropped 8 bases and J dropped 8 bases, with 3 bases sitting between them. Study-wide points: Database matching using VDJdb favored anti-spike CD8 responses, with private and CD4 specificities left missing.

Sequences were obtained from whole blood. The TCR was taken from an adult who was a healthcare worker with PCR-confirmed SARS-CoV-2 infection or an uninfected control (not recorded which). This chain connects TRBV7-2 to TRBJ1-1; D gene uncertain. The CDR3: CASGEAFF. For the CDR3, the DNA is TGTGCCAGCGGCGAAGCTTTCTTT.